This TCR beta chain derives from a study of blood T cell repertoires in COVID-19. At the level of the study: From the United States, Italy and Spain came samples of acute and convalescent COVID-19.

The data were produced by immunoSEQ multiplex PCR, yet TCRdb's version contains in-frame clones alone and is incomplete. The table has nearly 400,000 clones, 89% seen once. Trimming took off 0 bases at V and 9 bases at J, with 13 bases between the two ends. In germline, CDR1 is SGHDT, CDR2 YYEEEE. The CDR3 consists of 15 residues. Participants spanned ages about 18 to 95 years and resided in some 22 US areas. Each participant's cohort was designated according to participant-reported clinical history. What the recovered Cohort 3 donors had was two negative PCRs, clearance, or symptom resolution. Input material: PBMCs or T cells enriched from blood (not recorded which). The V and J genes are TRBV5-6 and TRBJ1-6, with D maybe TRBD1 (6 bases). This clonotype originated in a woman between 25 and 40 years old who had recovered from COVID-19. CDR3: CASSLGPGARSPLHF. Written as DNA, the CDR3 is TGTGCCAGCAGCTTGGGGCCAGGGGCTCGTTCACCCCTCCACTTT.